The 28 T cell receptor beta chains in this list originate from one sample, sequenced in a study of glioma-infiltrating T cells after dendritic cell vaccination (TCRdb year 2016). The library relied on the immunoSEQ multiplex PCR assay. TCRdb limited this immuneACCESS table to in-frame rearrangements with V and J called. A share of clones is missing; checked studies link under half to unresolved V genes, and the rest is unexplained. The sample table records roughly 82,000 clones; 70% to 90% of these occur just once. The ten most abundant clones make up roughly 3.2% of the sample. This material consisted of blood, taken before dendritic cell vaccination. These TCRs come from a human donor with glioblastoma.

J is TRBJ2-7 and V is TRBV28; 9 bases map to TRBD1. Germline V gene data show CDR1 as MDHEN and CDR2 as SYDVKM. J gave up 0 bases and V 5 bases, and 2 bases lay outside the gene matches. The CDR3 totals 14 residues. The CDR3: CASSLTGGSYEQYF. The CDR3 region has the DNA TGTGCCAGCAGTCTGACAGGGGGCTCCTACGAGCAGTACTTC. The entire variable domain, with the rest obtained from reference TRBV28 and TRBJ2-7, is as follows: DVKVTQSSRYLVKRTGEKVFLECVQDMDHENMFWYRQDPGLGLRLIYFSYDVKMKEKGDIPEGYSVSREKKERFSLILESASTNQTSMYLCASSLTGGSYEQYFGPGTRLTVT.

V is TRBV6-5 and J is TRBJ2-7; TRBD2 agrees at 9 bases. The CDR3 is 14 amino acids. The germline V gene has CDR1 MNHEY and CDR2 SVGAGI. After removal of 7 bases from V and 3 bases from J, the junction contained 7 bases not matched to a gene. The CDR3 nucleotides are TGTGCCAGCAAGGACACTAGCGGGCACTACGAGCAGTACTTC. Its protein product is CASKDTSGHYEQYF.

The V gene is TRBV10-2, the J gene TRBJ2-7, with 9 bases lining up with TRBD2. The CDR3 contains 14 residues. V shed 6 bases and J 6 bases; nucleotides not matched to a gene: 9. From germline, CDR1 is WSHSY and CDR2 SAAADI. The DNA of the CDR3 is TGCGCCAGCAGCCCGGGACTAGCTTTTGCCGAGCAGTACTTC. Encoded protein: CASSPGLAFAEQYF.

CDR3 amino acids: CASSEARLAGELFF. The CDR3 nucleotides read TGTGCCAGCAGTGAAGCAAGGCTAGCCGGGGAGCTGTTTTTT. The chain is built from TRBV2 and TRBJ2-2; D call uncertain. This CDR3 has 14 amino acids. Trimming cost V 0 bases and J 6 bases, with 8 bases left between them. Germline V lookup: CDR1 SNHLY, CDR2 FYNNEI.

The chain combines TRBV2 with TRBJ2-7, with a tentative D call TRBD1 (6 bases). The CDR3 length is 13 residues. Germline loops: CDR1 SNHLY, CDR2 FYNNEI. The V end was cut by 7 bases, the J end by 2 bases, with 12 bases between. In DNA form, the CDR3 reads TGTGCCAGCAAAGGACAGCGAGCCTACGAGCAGTACTTC. As protein: CASKGQRAYEQYF.

The genes are TRBV28 and TRBJ1-5; D not certain. There are 20 residues in the CDR3. Per the germline V gene, CDR1 is MDHEN and CDR2 is SYDVKM. Trimming left V 6 bases short and J 5 bases short, with 32 bases between. Here the CDR3 reads CASSPASYTGTRNLHQPQHF. The CDR3, as DNA: TGTGCCAGCAGCCCTGCTAGTTACACCGGCACAAGAAACTTACATCAGCCCCAGCATTTT.

The chain carries TRBV27 and TRBJ2-6; 11 bases align to TRBD1. The CDR3 spans 18 residues. With 8 bases clipped from V and 2 bases from J, the junction kept 11 bases outside the gene matches. In germline, CDR1 is MNHEY, CDR2 SMNVEV (reference sequence). DNA for the CDR3: TGTGCCAGCTTATCGATCGGACAGGGGGCTCCTGGGGCCAACGTCCTGACTTTC. Translated: CASLSIGQGAPGANVLTF.

This chain connects TRBV4-1 to TRBJ2-1; 10 nucleotides agree with TRBD2. Losses at the gene ends were 3 bases for V and 9 bases for J; bases not matched to a gene: 8. In germline, CDR1 is MGHRA, CDR2 YSYEKL. CDR3 length: 15 residues. The CDR3 spells CASSHLASGGGEQFF. The DNA for the CDR3 is TGCGCCAGCAGCCACCTGGCTAGCGGGGGCGGTGAGCAGTTCTTC.

V is TRBV11-3 and J is TRBJ2-2; weak D call: TRBD1 (5 bases). Germline V CDR1 and CDR2: SGHNT, YENEEA. V was shortened by 1 base and J by 2 bases, with 11 bases between the two germline ends. The CDR3 runs 16 residues. In DNA, the CDR3 is TGTGCCAGCAGCTTAGGGCAGGGCGTTAACACCGGGGAGCTGTTTTTT. This codes for CASSLGQGVNTGELFF.

This clone was counted only a few times. V is TRBV5-1 and J is TRBJ2-2, with D unresolved. Germline lookup yields CDR1 SGHRS and CDR2 YFSETQ. This CDR3 is 15 amino acids long. With 0 bases removed from V and 6 bases from J, the gap between germline ends came to 12 bases. This CDR3 reads CASSLGSVGAGELFF. CDR3 coding DNA: TGCGCCAGCAGCTTGGGATCCGTGGGCGCCGGGGAGCTGTTTTTT.

This rearrangement joins TRBV7-9 to TRBJ1-5; D perhaps matches TRBD1 (5 bases). Germline CDR1 is SEHNR and CDR2 is FQNEAQ (reference sequence). Trimming cost V 5 bases and J 2 bases, with 13 bases left between them. The CDR3 consists of 15 residues. The CDR3 coding sequence is TGTGCCAGCAGCCCCATCCGGGGGGGCAATCAGCCCCAGCATTTT. This codes for CASSPIRGGNQPQHF.

This chain links TRBV6-5 with TRBJ1-3; D gene unclear. The CDR3 covers 15 residues. Germline assignment: CDR1 MNHEY and CDR2 SVGAGI. The V gene lost 4 bases and the J gene lost 2 bases, with 12 bases spanning the gap. In nucleotides, the CDR3 is TGTGCCAGCAGTTCCTTGCTAATCCCTGGAAACACCATATATTTT. Its translation is CASSSLLIPGNTIYF.

V gene TRBV7-2 combines with J gene TRBJ2-5; 10 nucleotides agree with TRBD2. Germline V gene data show CDR1 as SGHTA and CDR2 as FQGNSA. Trimming took 4 bases from V and 3 from J; bases not matched to a gene: 2. The CDR3 has 14 residues. The CDR3 sequence is CASSSTSGEETQYF. The CDR3 DNA reads TGTGCCAGCAGCTCTACTAGCGGGGAAGAGACCCAGTACTTC.

Here the CDR3 DNA reads TGTGCCAGCATCGTCACAATGAACACTGAAGCTTTCTTT. Amino acids: CASIVTMNTEAFF. The chain couples TRBV2 to TRBJ1-1; D not certain. V gave up 7 bases and J gave up 0 bases, with 9 bases separating them. This CDR3 has 13 amino acids. Germline assignment: CDR1 SNHLY and CDR2 FYNNEI.

The genes are TRBV4-2 and TRBJ2-5; TRBD2 matches at 8 bases. The CDR3 is 16 residues long. J gave up 5 bases and V 0 bases, and 8 bases lay outside the gene matches. Germline V lookup: CDR1 LGHNA, CDR2 YNFKEQ. In DNA, the CDR3 is TGTGCCAGCAGCCAAGAAGTGACGCGGGGGGAGGAGACCCAGTACTTC. Translation: CASSQEVTRGEETQYF.

The V gene is TRBV7-3, the J gene TRBJ2-5; TRBD2 matches 10 bases. CDR1 and CDR2 (germline): SGHTA, FQGTGA. The J segment lost 5 bases and the V segment lost 3 bases, leaving 9 bases of the junction unmatched. CDR3 length: 16 amino acids. As DNA, the CDR3 is TGTGCCAGCAGCTTTGGACTAGCGGTAGGAGAGGAGACCCAGTACTTC. Protein sequence: CASSFGLAVGEETQYF.

The rearrangement uses TRBV19 and TRBJ1-2; D not resolved. Germline CDR1 reads LNHDA; CDR2 reads SQIVND (reference sequence). The V end was cut by 4 bases, the J end by 7 bases, with 10 bases between. The CDR3 covers 12 residues. The CDR3 DNA reads as TGTGCCAGTAGTACTTGGGGAGGTGGCTACACCTTC. Translated, it gives CASSTWGGGYTF.

V gene TRBV20-1 combines with J gene TRBJ1-1; the D gene is possibly TRBD1 (5 bases). Germline CDR1 reads DFQATT; CDR2 reads SNEGSKA (reference sequence). The CDR3 sequence is 11 residues long. Deletions cut 8 bases from V and 6 bases from J, with 13 bases between. CDR3 protein: CSLRRGSEAFF. The CDR3 coding sequence is TGCAGTCTTAGAAGGGGCTCTGAAGCTTTCTTT.

V gene TRBV1 combines with J gene TRBJ2-3; the table's TRBD2 call for D was not verified on the DNA. TRBV1 is annotated as a pseudogene. This CDR3 is built from 17 residues. This CDR3 reads CTSSRGTSGRAIDTQYF. DNA of the CDR3: TGCACCAGCAGCCGAGGGACTAGCGGGAGGGCCATAGATACGCAGTATTTT.

The genes are TRBV18 and TRBJ1-3; D remains unclear. The germline V gene has CDR1 KGHSH and CDR2 LQKENI. The V end was cut by 3 bases, the J end by 2 bases, with 8 bases between. This CDR3 is 14 amino acids long. The CDR3 sequence is CASSPAGTGNTIYF. CDR3 DNA sequence: TGTGCCAGCTCACCTGCGGGGACTGGAAACACCATATATTTT.

This sequence joins TRBV19 and TRBJ1-1; D is unclear. The CDR3 is made up of 12 amino acids. The V end lost 2 bases, the J end lost 4 bases, and 5 bases lay between the germline ends. CDR1 is LNHDA and CDR2 is SQIVND in the germline V gene (reference sequence). The CDR3 reads CASSIFGTEAFF. In nucleotides, the CDR3 is TGTGCCAGTAGTATATTCGGCACTGAAGCTTTCTTT.

The V call is TRBV10-1, the J call TRBJ2-1; D gene unclear. CDR1 WNHNN and CDR2 SYGVQD come from the germline V gene (reference sequence). The CDR3 is made up of 14 amino acids. V lost 2 bases to trimming and J lost 2 bases, with 7 bases between them. For the CDR3, the DNA is TGCGCCAGCAGTGAGGGCGGCCCCTACAATGAGCAGTTCTTC. It codes for CASSEGGPYNEQFF.

The chain joins TRBV30 to TRBJ1-2, with a possible D match to TRBD1 (5 bases). The CDR3 covers 14 residues. CDR1 and CDR2 from the germline V gene are GTSNPN and SVGIG (reference sequence). V gave up 2 bases and J gave up 6 bases, with 16 bases separating them. Here the CDR3 reads CAWSSPRSRDGYTF. The CDR3 DNA reads TGTGCCTGGAGTAGCCCTCGGTCCAGGGATGGCTACACCTTC.

DNA of the CDR3: TGCGCCAGCAGCTTGGAAGGGACTAGCGGGGACAATGAGCAGTTCTTC. It is translated as CASSLEGTSGDNEQFF. The genes are TRBV5-1 and TRBJ2-1, with 13 bases aligning to TRBD2. Germline values: CDR1 SGHRS, CDR2 YFSETQ. This CDR3 is built from 16 residues. The V segment lost 0 bases and the J segment 5 bases; nucleotides outside the gene matches: 2.

The gene calls are TRBV5-4 and TRBJ2-3; 9 bases align to TRBD2. CDR1 and CDR2 from the germline V gene are SGHNT and YYREEE (reference sequence). This CDR3 comprises 15 residues. Germline trimming cut 4 bases from V and 2 bases from J; bases unmatched to any gene: 5. In DNA, the CDR3 is TGTGCCAGCAGCCGAGGGACTAGCCCCACAGATACGCAGTATTTT. This translates into CASSRGTSPTDTQYF.

The chain is built from TRBV23-1 and TRBJ2-4; D unclear. TRBV23-1 is identified as an open reading frame with a role that is uncertain. The V and J ends lost 7 bases and 0 bases respectively, with 13 bases between them. The CDR3 contains 15 residues. CDR3 sequence: CASIPRFLAKNIQYF. The DNA for the CDR3 is TGCGCCAGCATTCCCCGTTTTTTAGCCAAAAACATTCAGTACTTC.

This rearrangement joins TRBV19 to TRBJ2-6, with a possible D match to TRBD2 (5 bases). Trimming removed 1 base at V and 8 bases at J, with 9 bases between. The CDR3 is 14 residues long. The V gene's germline CDR1 is LNHDA and CDR2 SQIVND (reference sequence). Here the CDR3 reads CASSIGSGTNVLTF. In DNA form, the CDR3 reads TGTGCCAGTAGTATAGGGTCGGGGACCAACGTCCTGACTTTC.

V and J are TRBV14 and TRBJ2-3; no clear D. The CDR3 has 15 residues. The germline V gene has CDR1 SGHDN and CDR2 FVKESK. With 0 bases removed from V and 3 bases from J, the gap between germline ends came to 10 bases. In DNA, the CDR3 is TGTGCCAGCAGCCAAGAAAGGCTAGGAACAGATACGCAGTATTTT. It is translated as CASSQERLGTDTQYF.